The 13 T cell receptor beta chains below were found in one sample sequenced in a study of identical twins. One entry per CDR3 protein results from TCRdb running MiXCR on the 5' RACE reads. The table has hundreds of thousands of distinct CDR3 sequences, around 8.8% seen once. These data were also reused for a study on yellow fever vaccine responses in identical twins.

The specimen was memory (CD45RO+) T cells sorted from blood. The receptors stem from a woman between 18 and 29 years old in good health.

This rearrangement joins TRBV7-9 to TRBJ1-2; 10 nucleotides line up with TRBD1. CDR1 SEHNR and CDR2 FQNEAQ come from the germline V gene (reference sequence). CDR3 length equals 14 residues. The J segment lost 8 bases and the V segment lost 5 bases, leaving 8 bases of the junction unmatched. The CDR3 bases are TGTGCCAGCAGCCTAGACAGGGGGCCGGGAGGCTACACCTTC. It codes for CASSLDRGPGGYTF.

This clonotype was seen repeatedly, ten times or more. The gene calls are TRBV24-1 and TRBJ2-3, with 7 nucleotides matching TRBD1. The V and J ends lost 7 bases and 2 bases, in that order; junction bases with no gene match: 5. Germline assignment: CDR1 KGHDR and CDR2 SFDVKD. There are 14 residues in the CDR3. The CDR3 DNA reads TGTGCCACCAGCAACAGGGGTCCCACAGATACGCAGTATTTT. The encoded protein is CATSNRGPTDTQYF.

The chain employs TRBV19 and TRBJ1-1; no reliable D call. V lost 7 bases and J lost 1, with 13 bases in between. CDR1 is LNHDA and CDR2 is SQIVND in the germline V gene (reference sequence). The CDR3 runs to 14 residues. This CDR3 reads CASTSRTGNTEAFF. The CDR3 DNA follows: TGTGCCAGTACCTCACGGACGGGGAACACTGAAGCTTTCTTT.

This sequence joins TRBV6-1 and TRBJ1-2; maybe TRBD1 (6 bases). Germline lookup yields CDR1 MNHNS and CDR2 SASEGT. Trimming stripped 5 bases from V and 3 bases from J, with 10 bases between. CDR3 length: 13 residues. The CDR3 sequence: CASSRGQHYGYTF. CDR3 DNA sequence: TGTGCCAGCAGTCGTGGACAGCACTATGGCTACACCTTC.

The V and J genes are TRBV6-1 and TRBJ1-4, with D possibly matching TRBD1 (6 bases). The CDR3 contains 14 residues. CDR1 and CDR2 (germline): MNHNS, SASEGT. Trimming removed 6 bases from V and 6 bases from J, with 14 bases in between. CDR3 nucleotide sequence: TGTGCCAGCAGCCACGACAGGAAGGATGAAAAACTGTTTTTT. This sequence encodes CASSHDRKDEKLFF.

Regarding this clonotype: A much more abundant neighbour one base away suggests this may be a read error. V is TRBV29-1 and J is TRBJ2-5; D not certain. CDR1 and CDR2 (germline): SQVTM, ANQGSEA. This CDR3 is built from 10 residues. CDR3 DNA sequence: TGCAGCGTCGCCCAGGAGACCCAGCACTTC. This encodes CSVAQETQHF.

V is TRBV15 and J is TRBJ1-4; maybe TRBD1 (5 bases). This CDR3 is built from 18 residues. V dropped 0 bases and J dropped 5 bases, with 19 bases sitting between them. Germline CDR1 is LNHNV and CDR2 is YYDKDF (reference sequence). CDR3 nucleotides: TGTGCCACCAGCAGAGATCCCGGGACGGGATCTGGGAATGAAAAACTGTTTTTT. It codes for CATSRDPGTGSGNEKLFF.

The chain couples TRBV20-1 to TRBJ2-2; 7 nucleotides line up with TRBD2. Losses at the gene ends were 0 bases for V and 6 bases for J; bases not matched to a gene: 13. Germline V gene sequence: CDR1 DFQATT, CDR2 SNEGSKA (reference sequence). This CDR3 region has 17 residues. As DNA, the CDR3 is TGCAGTGCTAGAGATAGAGGGGCGGGAGCGGGGTCCGGGGAGCTGTTTTTT. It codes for CSARDRGAGAGSGELFF.

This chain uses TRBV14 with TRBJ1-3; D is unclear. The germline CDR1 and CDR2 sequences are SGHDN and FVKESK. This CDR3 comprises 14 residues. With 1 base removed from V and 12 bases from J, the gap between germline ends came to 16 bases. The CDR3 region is CASSQVRVGSGIYF. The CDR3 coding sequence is TGTGCCAGCAGCCAAGTTCGGGTCGGATCCGGCATATATTTT.

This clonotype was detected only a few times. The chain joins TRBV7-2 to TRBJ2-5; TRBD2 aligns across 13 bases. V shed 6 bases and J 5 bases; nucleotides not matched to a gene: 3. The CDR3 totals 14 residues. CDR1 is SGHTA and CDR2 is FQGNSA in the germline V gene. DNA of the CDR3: TGTGCCAGCAGTCCGACTAGCGGGAGGGAGACCCAGTACTTC. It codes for CASSPTSGRETQYF.

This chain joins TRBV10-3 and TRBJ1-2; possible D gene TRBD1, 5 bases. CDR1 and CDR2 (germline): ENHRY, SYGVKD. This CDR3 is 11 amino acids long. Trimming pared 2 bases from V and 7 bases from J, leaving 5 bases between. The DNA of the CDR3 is TGTGCCATCAGTGAGGACAGTGGCTACACCTTC. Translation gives CAISEDSGYTF.

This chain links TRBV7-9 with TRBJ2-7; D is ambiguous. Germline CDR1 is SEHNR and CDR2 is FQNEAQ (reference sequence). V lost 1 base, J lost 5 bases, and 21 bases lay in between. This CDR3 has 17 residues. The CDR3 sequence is CASSLEGWAAGVNEQYF. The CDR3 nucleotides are TGTGCCAGCAGCTTAGAGGGTTGGGCAGCCGGAGTGAACGAGCAGTACTTC.

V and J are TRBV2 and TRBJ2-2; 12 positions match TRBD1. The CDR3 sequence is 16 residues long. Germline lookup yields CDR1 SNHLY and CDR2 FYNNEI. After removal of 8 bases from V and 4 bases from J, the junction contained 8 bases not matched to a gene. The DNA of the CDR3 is TGTGCCAGCGTGTGGGACAGGGGGCTTATCACCGGGGAGCTGTTTTTT. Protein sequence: CASVWDRGLITGELFF.